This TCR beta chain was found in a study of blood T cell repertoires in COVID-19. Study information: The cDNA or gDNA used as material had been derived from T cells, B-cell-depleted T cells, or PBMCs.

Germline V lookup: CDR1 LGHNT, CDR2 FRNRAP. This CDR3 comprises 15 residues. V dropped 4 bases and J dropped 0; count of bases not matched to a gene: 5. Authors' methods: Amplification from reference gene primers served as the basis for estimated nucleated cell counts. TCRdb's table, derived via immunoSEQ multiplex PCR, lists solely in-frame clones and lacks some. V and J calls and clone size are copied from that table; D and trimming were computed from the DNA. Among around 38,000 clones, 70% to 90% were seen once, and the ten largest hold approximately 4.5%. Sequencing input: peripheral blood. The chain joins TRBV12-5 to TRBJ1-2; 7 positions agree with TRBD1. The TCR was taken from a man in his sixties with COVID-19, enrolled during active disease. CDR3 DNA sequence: TGTGCTAGTGGTTCGGAGGACAGGCCTAACTATGGCTACACCTTC. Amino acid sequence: CASGSEDRPNYGYTF.